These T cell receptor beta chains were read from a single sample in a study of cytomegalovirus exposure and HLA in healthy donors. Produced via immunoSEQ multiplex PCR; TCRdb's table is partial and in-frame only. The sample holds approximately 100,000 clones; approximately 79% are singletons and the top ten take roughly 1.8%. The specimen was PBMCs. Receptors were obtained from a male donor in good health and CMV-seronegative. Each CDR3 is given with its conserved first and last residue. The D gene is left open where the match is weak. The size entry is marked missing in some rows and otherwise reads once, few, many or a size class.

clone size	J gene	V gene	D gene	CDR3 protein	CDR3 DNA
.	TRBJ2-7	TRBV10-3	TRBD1	CAISELTGGPYEQYF	TGTGCCATCTCCGAACTAACAGGGGGCCCCTACGAGCAGTACTTC
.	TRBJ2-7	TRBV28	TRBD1	CASGGQGGTYEQYF	TGTGCCAGTGGGGGACAGGGGGGTACCTACGAGCAGTACTTC
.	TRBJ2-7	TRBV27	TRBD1	CASSSGQGSYEQYF	TGTGCCAGCAGTTCCGGACAGGGGTCCTACGAGCAGTACTTC
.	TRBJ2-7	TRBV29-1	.	CSVETDRQGEQYF	TGCAGCGTTGAAACCGACAGGCAAGGCGAGCAGTACTTC
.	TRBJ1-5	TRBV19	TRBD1	CASTDGRGINQPQHF	TGTGCCAGTACCGACGGCAGGGGGATCAATCAGCCCCAGCATTTT
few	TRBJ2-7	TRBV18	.	CASSLEQEFYEQYF	TGTGCCAGCTCCCTAGAACAGGAATTCTACGAGCAGTACTTC
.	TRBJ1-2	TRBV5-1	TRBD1	CASSNRGGTNYGYTF	TGCGCCAGCAGCAACAGGGGGGGGACTAACTATGGCTACACCTTC
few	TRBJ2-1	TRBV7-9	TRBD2	CASSPWTSGSAVDNEQFF	TGTGCCAGCAGCCCATGGACTAGCGGGAGTGCGGTCGACAATGAGCAGTTCTTC
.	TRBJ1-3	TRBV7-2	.	CASSGQVSGNTIYF	TGTGCCAGCAGCGGGCAGGTCTCTGGAAACACCATATATTTT
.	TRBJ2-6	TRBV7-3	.	CASSLTGYGANVLTF	TGTGCCAGCAGCTTAACGGGCTACGGGGCCAACGTCCTGACTTTC
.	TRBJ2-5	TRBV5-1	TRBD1	CASSFLRGPEETQYF	TGCGCCAGCAGCTTCCTCAGGGGGCCCGAGGAGACCCAGTACTTC
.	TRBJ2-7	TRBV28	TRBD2	CASRSGGLVEQYF	TGTGCCAGCAGGTCCGGGGGACTAGTCGAGCAGTACTTC
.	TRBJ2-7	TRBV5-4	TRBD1	CASSRVVGTDVSYEQYF	TGTGCCAGCAGCCGGGTCGTAGGGACAGACGTCTCCTACGAGCAGTACTTC
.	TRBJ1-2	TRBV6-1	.	CATASVYGYTF	TGTGCCACCGCTTCGGTCTATGGCTACACCTTC
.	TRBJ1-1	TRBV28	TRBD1	CASRWGQPNTEAFF	TGTGCCAGCAGATGGGGACAGCCGAACACTGAAGCTTTCTTT
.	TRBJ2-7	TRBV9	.	CASSVALGGYEQYF	TGTGCCAGCAGCGTAGCCCTCGGGGGATACGAGCAGTACTTC
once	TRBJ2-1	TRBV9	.	CASSVATYNEQFF	TGTGCCAGCAGCGTGGCCACCTACAATGAGCAGTTCTTC
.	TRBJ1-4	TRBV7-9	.	CASRDPRATNEKLFF	TGTGCCAGCAGGGACCCCAGGGCAACTAATGAAAAACTGTTTTTT
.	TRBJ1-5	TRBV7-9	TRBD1	CASRAQGSQPQHF	TGTGCCAGCAGGGCACAGGGGTCCCAGCCCCAGCATTTT
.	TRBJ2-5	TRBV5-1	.	CASSSRRGAETQYF	TGCGCCAGCAGCTCACGGCGGGGCGCGGAGACCCAGTACTTC
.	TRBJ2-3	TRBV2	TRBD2	CASSGLAGPTDTQYF	TGTGCCAGCAGCGGACTAGCGGGTCCCACAGATACGCAGTATTTT
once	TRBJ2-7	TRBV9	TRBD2	CASSPGGTSGTYEQYF	TGTGCCAGCAGCCCAGGAGGGACTAGCGGGACCTACGAGCAGTACTTC
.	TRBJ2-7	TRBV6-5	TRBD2	CASSYHLAVSSYEQYF	TGTGCCAGCAGTTATCACCTAGCGGTTTCCTCCTACGAGCAGTACTTC
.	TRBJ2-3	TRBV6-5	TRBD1	CASSRSTGGHTQYF	TGTGCCAGCAGTCGCTCGACAGGGGGTCATACGCAGTATTTT
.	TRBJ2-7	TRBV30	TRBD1	CAWSGTGGSEQYF	TGTGCCTGGAGTGGGACAGGGGGTTCCGAGCAGTACTTC
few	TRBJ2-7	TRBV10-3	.	CATVTSRYEQYF	TGTGCCACCGTGACTAGTAGGTACGAGCAGTACTTC
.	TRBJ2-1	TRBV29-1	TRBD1	CSVEGQSYNEQFF	TGCAGCGTTGAGGGACAGAGTTACAATGAGCAGTTCTTC
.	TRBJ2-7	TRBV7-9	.	CASSLGGLGRALYEQYF	TGTGCCAGCAGCTTAGGCGGTTTGGGCAGGGCGCTTTACGAGCAGTACTTC
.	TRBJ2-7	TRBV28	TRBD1	CASSPIIDRATYEQYF	TGTGCCAGCAGTCCCATTATCGACAGGGCAACCTACGAGCAGTACTTC
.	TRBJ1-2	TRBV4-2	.	CASSQGGANYGYTF	TGTGCCAGCAGCCAAGGGGGAGCTAACTATGGCTACACCTTC
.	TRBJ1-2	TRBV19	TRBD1	CASSMDRDYGYTF	TGTGCCAGTAGTATGGACAGGGACTATGGCTACACCTTC
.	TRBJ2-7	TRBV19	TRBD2	CASSLGRGLAGSYEQYF	TGTGCCAGTAGTCTCGGAAGGGGACTAGCGGGATCCTACGAGCAGTACTTC
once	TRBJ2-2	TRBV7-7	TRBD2	CASSSSSGVNTGELFF	TGTGCTAGCAGCTCAAGTAGCGGGGTGAACACCGGGGAGCTGTTTTTT
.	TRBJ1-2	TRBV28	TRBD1	CASRSTGGLGYTF	TGTGCCAGCAGATCGACAGGGGGCTTGGGCTACACCTTC
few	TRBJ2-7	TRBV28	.	CASYESPSGNGAYEQYF	TGTGCCAGCTATGAGTCCCCCTCAGGGAATGGAGCCTACGAGCAGTACTTC
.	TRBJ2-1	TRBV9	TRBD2	CASSVELAGINEQFF	TGTGCCAGCAGCGTAGAATTAGCGGGAATCAATGAGCAGTTCTTC
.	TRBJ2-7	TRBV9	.	CASSVQSTGDEQYF	TGTGCCAGCAGCGTACAATCTACAGGAGACGAGCAGTACTTC
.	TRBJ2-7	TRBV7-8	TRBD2	CASSLQKTSGSYEQYF	TGTGCCAGCAGCCTCCAGAAGACTAGCGGCTCCTACGAGCAGTACTTC
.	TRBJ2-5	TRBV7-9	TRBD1	CSSSLKPGQGGGGTQYF	TGTTCCAGCAGCTTGAAACCGGGACAGGGAGGAGGGGGGACCCAGTACTTC
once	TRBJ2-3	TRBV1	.	CTSSHQRPGLHTDTQYF	TGCACCAGCAGCCATCAACGACCGGGACTACACACAGATACGCAGTATTTT